This TCR beta chain derives from a study of blood T cell repertoires in COVID-19. Study information: Donors in the United States, Italy and Spain gave samples during acute or convalescent COVID-19. From T cells, B-cell-depleted T cells, or PBMCs came the material, which was cDNA or gDNA.

Source study methods: Estimation of nucleated cell counts was performed using reference gene primer amplification. Assay: immunoSEQ multiplex PCR; the TCRdb copy retains only in-frame clones and omits some. The DNA was the basis for D and trimming; V, J and clone size are from that table. Found here are about 260,000 clones, roughly 84% of them singletons; the top ten hold 4.2%. What was sequenced was peripheral blood. This clonotype originated in a man between 60 and 75 years old with acute or convalescent COVID-19.

The CDR3 DNA reads as TGTGCCTCGCTCCGCGAGTACTCTGGAAACACCATATATTTT. Its protein is CASLREYSGNTIYF. The chain carries TRBV19 and TRBJ1-3; D is ambiguous. The V and J ends lost 11 bases and 0 bases respectively, with 14 bases between them. The germline gives CDR1 LNHDA, CDR2 SQIVND (reference sequence). The CDR3 length is 14 residues.